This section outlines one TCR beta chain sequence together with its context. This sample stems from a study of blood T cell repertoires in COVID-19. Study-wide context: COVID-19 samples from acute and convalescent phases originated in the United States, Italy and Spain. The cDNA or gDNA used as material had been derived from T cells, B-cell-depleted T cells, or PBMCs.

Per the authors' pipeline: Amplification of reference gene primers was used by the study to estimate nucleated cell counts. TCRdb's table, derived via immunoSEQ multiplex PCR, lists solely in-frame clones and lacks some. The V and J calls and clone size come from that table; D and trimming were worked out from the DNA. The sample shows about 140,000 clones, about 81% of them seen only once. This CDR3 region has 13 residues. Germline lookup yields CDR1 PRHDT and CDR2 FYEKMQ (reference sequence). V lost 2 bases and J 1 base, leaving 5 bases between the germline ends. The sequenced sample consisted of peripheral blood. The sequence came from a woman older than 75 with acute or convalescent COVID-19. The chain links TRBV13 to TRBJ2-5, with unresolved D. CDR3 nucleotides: TGTGCCAGCAGCTTACGGAGCCAAGAGACCCAGTACTTC. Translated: CASSLRSQETQYF.